This TCR beta chain was profiled in a study of cytotoxic CD8 clonotypes in ibrutinib-treated CLL. Broader study findings: Pretreatment clonality was elevated relative to age-matched healthy donors and paralleled circulating CD8+ T-cell counts.

Sequenced by immunoSEQ multiplex PCR; TCRdb stores in-frame clones only, minus some. The data hold hundreds of thousands of clones, with under 80% observed a single time. Trimming cost V 5 bases and J 6 bases, with 9 bases left between them. CDR1 and CDR2 (germline): DFQATT, SNEGSKA (reference sequence). This CDR3 is built from 11 residues. The sample holds one count of this clone. The antigen is not known. The input for sequencing was PBMCs, taken after 24 months of ibrutinib treatment. The chain uses TRBV20-1 and TRBJ2-3; maybe TRBD2 (5 bases). This TCR derives from a human donor with chronic lymphocytic leukemia. DNA of the CDR3: TGCAGTGCTCCGCGGGTGGATACGCAGTATTTT. Amino acids: CSAPRVDTQYF.